This entry concerns a single TCR beta chain. Its matching antigen is unknown. The authors reverse transcribed all of the isolated RNA, so sequencing captured expressed TCRB transcripts. The method was immunoSEQ multiplex PCR; TCRdb's version includes in-frame clones alone and lacks a portion of them. The sample yields roughly 250,000 clones, about 70% seen once. These data originate in a study of beta chain features in type 1 diabetes. Across the whole study: Patients and healthy donors were similar in age, gender and cell yields. Findings of the study overall: Shorter TCRB CDR3s, moderately but significantly so, marked every one of the four CD4+ subsets in Type 1 diabetes patients. Naive, central memory and regulatory TCRB repertoires appeared more similar among patients than healthy donors.

Per germline, CDR1 LNHDA and CDR2 SQIVND (reference sequence). The CDR3 consists of 16 residues. V lost 2 bases, J lost 0 bases, and 11 bases lay in between. Each donor gave one heparinised blood draw averaging around 120 mL. This receptor was identified in a man in his thirties or forties in good health. V gene TRBV19 combines with J gene TRBJ2-1; D remains ambiguous. Sequences were obtained from naive CD4+ T cells from blood. CDR3 residues: CASSIRRGSSYNEQFF. CDR3 nucleotide sequence: TGTGCCAGTAGTATACGACGTGGCAGCTCCTACAATGAGCAGTTCTTC.